This passage covers 20 T cell receptor beta chains from one sample sequenced in a study of blood T cell repertoires in COVID-19. Measured with immunoSEQ multiplex PCR; TCRdb has only the in-frame clones, and not every one. The sample lists about 240,000 clones, around 85% seen once, with less than 4% in the top ten. The sequenced sample was peripheral blood. Receptor source: a woman aged 25 to 39 who had recovered from COVID-19.

Note on this clone: At the DNA level, this CDR3 is encoded by other sequences in the same sample as well. The V call is TRBV29-1, the J call TRBJ1-2; D is uncertain. CDR1 and CDR2 from the germline V gene are SQVTM and ANQGSEA. V was pared by 2 bases and J by 2 bases, with 6 bases between. This CDR3 is built from 12 residues. The CDR3 bases are TGCAGCGTTGAATCGAGAAACTATGGCTACACCTTC. Translated, it gives CSVESRNYGYTF.

The genes are TRBV6-5 and TRBJ2-5, with 7 bases lining up with TRBD2. The CDR3 is 16 amino acids. The ends lost 2 bases at V and 2 bases at J; junction bases unmatched: 8. Germline values: CDR1 MNHEY, CDR2 SVGAGI. CDR3 protein: CASSYGSGAPQETQYF. CDR3 in DNA: TGTGCCAGCAGTTACGGGAGCGGGGCCCCTCAAGAGACCCAGTACTTC.

The J gene is TRBJ2-1, the V gene TRBV5-1, with TRBD2 as a possible D gene (6 bases). V dropped 7 bases and J dropped 1 base, with 21 bases sitting between them. This CDR3 is 17 amino acids long. Germline assignment: CDR1 SGHRS and CDR2 YFSETQ. The CDR3 protein is CASYSELLAGSYNEQFF. CDR3 DNA: TGCGCCAGCTACTCTGAGCTTTTGGCGGGGTCCTACAATGAGCAGTTCTTC.

The chain is built from TRBV4-2 and TRBJ2-3; no clear D. V lost 4 bases to trimming and J lost 2 bases, with 7 bases between them. From germline, CDR1 is LGHNA and CDR2 YNFKEQ. There are 13 residues in the CDR3. The CDR3: CASSPGSTDTQYF. DNA of the CDR3: TGTGCCAGCAGCCCGGGTTCCACAGATACGCAGTATTTT.

V usage is TRBV5-1 and J usage is TRBJ2-3; TRBD1 might be the D (6 bases). The CDR3 consists of 16 residues. CDR1 is SGHRS and CDR2 is YFSETQ in the germline V gene. V lost 0 bases and J 0 bases, leaving 11 bases between the germline ends. In DNA, the CDR3 is TGCGCCAGCAGCTTGGTCCTGGACAGTAGCACAGATACGCAGTATTTT. Amino acid sequence: CASSLVLDSSTDTQYF.

This sequence joins TRBV7-2 and TRBJ2-7; D uncertain. The CDR3 runs to 14 residues. Trimming shortened V by 3 bases and J by 0 bases, and 9 bases separated the two germline ends. Germline-derived CDR1 and CDR2 are SGHTA and FQGNSA. The CDR3 reads CASSFGLNSYEQYF. The CDR3 nucleotides read TGTGCCAGCAGCTTTGGGCTAAACTCCTACGAGCAGTACTTC. The full variable domain, its missing parts supplied by reference TRBV7-2 and TRBJ2-7, is GAGVSQSPSNKVTEKGKDVELRCDPISGHTALYWYRQSLGQGLEFLIYFQGNSAPDKSGLPSDRFSAERTGGSVSTLTIQRTQQEDSAVYLCASSFGLNSYEQYFGPGTRLTVT.

The chain recombines TRBV6-5 with TRBJ2-7; 7 bases match TRBD1. Germline assignment: CDR1 MNHEY and CDR2 SVGAGI. The CDR3 is 14 residues long. Trimming took 8 bases from V and 3 from J; bases not matched to a gene: 10. Here the CDR3 reads CASVRDSALYEQYF. CDR3 sequence (DNA): TGTGCCAGCGTACGGGACAGCGCACTCTACGAGCAGTACTTC.

The rearrangement uses TRBV10-2 and TRBJ1-2; weak D call: TRBD1 (5 bases). The CDR3 loop spans 13 amino acids. V was pared by 5 bases and J by 2 bases, with 9 bases between. Germline V CDR1 and CDR2: WSHSY, SAAADI. This CDR3 is CASSKGSNYGYTF. The CDR3 DNA sequence: TGCGCCAGCAGTAAGGGGTCCAACTATGGCTACACCTTC.

The chain employs TRBV29-1 and TRBJ2-7; TRBD2 aligns across 11 bases. The CDR3 is 15 residues long. Trimming removed 4 bases from V and 0 bases from J; junction bases left unmatched: 5. Per the germline V gene, CDR1 is SQVTM and CDR2 is ANQGSEA. CDR3 nucleotides: TGCAGCGTTGGCCTGACTAGCGGGGCCTCCTACGAGCAGTACTTC. Protein sequence: CSVGLTSGASYEQYF.

The J gene is TRBJ1-5, the V gene TRBV4-1; D perhaps matches TRBD1 (5 bases). The ends were cut back, 5 bases at V and 7 bases at J, with 18 bases in the middle. Germline CDR1 reads MGHRA; CDR2 reads YSYEKL. The CDR3 spans 15 residues. The CDR3 protein is CASSAQKGQRQPQHF. The CDR3 DNA follows: TGCGCCAGCAGCGCCCAGAAGGGGCAGAGACAGCCCCAGCATTTT.

The chain employs TRBV5-4 and TRBJ2-5; 10 bases align to TRBD2. This CDR3 has 15 residues. Germline values: CDR1 SGHNT, CDR2 YYREEE (reference sequence). V lost 0 bases and J lost 1; bases outside the gene matches: 0. CDR3 sequence reads: CASSLERGGQETQYF. The CDR3 nucleotides read TGTGCCAGCAGCTTGGAGCGGGGGGGCCAAGAGACCCAGTACTTC.

The chain employs TRBV11-2 and TRBJ2-2; maybe TRBD2 (5 bases). V gave up 5 bases and J gave up 6 bases, with 10 bases separating them. Looked up from germline, CDR1 is SGHAT and CDR2 is FQNNGV. The CDR3 has 13 residues. The CDR3 loop is CASSASGSGELFF. The CDR3 DNA reads as TGTGCCAGCAGCGCCTCGGGGTCCGGGGAGCTGTTTTTT.

CDR3 sequence: CASSQPVIRNYGYTF. DNA of the CDR3: TGCGCCAGCAGCCAACCGGTCATCAGGAACTATGGCTACACCTTC. The chain carries TRBV4-1 and TRBJ1-2, with D unclear. This CDR3 is 15 amino acids long. The germline V gene has CDR1 MGHRA and CDR2 YSYEKL. Trimming took off 2 bases at V and 2 bases at J, with 12 bases between the two ends.

The V gene is TRBV15, the J gene TRBJ1-3, with D uncertain. Deletions cut 0 bases from V and 7 bases from J, with 7 bases between. The CDR3 spans 13 residues. Germline V gene data show CDR1 as LNHNV and CDR2 as YYDKDF (reference sequence). CDR3 residues: CATSRERENTIYF. The CDR3, as DNA: TGTGCCACCAGCAGAGAGAGGGAGAACACCATATATTTT.

V is TRBV6-5 and J is TRBJ2-1, with 9 bases that match TRBD1. With 5 bases clipped from V and 4 bases from J, the junction kept 3 bases outside the gene matches. Per germline, CDR1 MNHEY and CDR2 SVGAGI. The length of the CDR3 is 14 residues. CDR3 nucleotides: TGTGCCAGCAGTCTGACAGGGGGGTACAATGAGCAGTTCTTC. Translated: CASSLTGGYNEQFF.

V usage is TRBV6-5 and J usage is TRBJ2-3, with D perhaps TRBD2 (5 bases). Trimming took 10 bases from V and 0 from J, leaving 14 bases between them. The CDR3 length is 14 residues. CDR1 and CDR2 from the germline V gene are MNHEY and SVGAGI. This CDR3 reads CATMSGGSTDTQYF. CDR3 DNA: TGTGCCACCATGAGCGGCGGAAGCACAGATACGCAGTATTTT.

The table lists this clone with a count of one. This rearrangement joins TRBV4-2 to TRBJ2-3; D possibly corresponds to TRBD2 (6 bases). The CDR3 is made up of 14 amino acids. V lost 1 base, J lost 11 bases, and 16 bases lay in between. Germline CDR1 is LGHNA and CDR2 is YNFKEQ. In nucleotides, the CDR3 is TGTGCCAGCAGCCAAGGTAGTGAGGTGGGGGGGCAGTATTTT. This sequence encodes CASSQGSEVGGQYF.

The chain uses TRBV5-6 and TRBJ2-7; D ambiguous. Trimming took 2 bases from V and 3 from J, leaving 9 bases between them. The CDR3 totals 13 residues. Germline loops: CDR1 SGHDT, CDR2 YYEEEE. CDR3 sequence reads: CASSFNNIYEQYF. The CDR3 DNA is TGTGCCAGCAGCTTTAACAATATCTACGAGCAGTACTTC. Combining the CDR3 with reference TRBV5-6 and TRBJ2-7 gives the whole variable domain DAGVTQSPTHLIKTRGQQVTLRCSPKSGHDTVSWYQQALGQGPQFIFQYYEEEERQRGNFPDRFSGHQFPNYSSELNVNALLLGDSALYLCASSFNNIYEQYFGPGTRLTVT.

CDR3 residues: CASRAKNRDTDKAFF. The CDR3 DNA reads TGTGCCAGCAGGGCCAAGAACCGGGACACAGATAAAGCTTTCTTT. The rearrangement links TRBV27 to TRBJ1-1; D perhaps matches TRBD1 (6 bases). Deletions cut 6 bases from V and 9 bases from J, with 23 bases between. From germline, CDR1 is MNHEY and CDR2 SMNVEV (reference sequence). The CDR3 loop spans 15 amino acids.

The chain is built from TRBV19 and TRBJ1-2; no reliable D call. The germline V and J ends were trimmed by 2 bases and 2 bases, with 12 bases remaining between them. This CDR3 is 15 amino acids long. CDR1 LNHDA and CDR2 SQIVND come from the germline V gene (reference sequence). The CDR3 bases are TGTGCCAGTAGTATATTGGACGGACTAAACTATGGCTACACCTTC. Amino acids: CASSILDGLNYGYTF.